Shown below are 21 T cell receptor beta chains from a single sample sequenced in a study of shared clonotypes between healthy human individuals. Libraries were prepared by immunoSEQ multiplex PCR; TCRdb keeps only in-frame clonotypes and omits some of them. The repertoire holds approximately 980,000 clones, with 70% to 85% as singletons. The source material was memory CD4+ T cells sorted from blood. Subset described: CD45RA-negative fraction. These receptors originate from a man aged 18-30 years in good health.

The V gene is TRBV10-3, the J gene TRBJ2-7; perhaps TRBD1 as D (6 bases). Per germline, CDR1 ENHRY and CDR2 SYGVKD. V was trimmed by 3 bases and J by 1 base, leaving 13 bases between them. CDR3 length equals 15 residues. The CDR3 loop reads CAISDLRTGSYEQYF. The DNA of the CDR3 is TGTGCCATCAGTGACCTCCGTACAGGGTCCTACGAGCAGTACTTC.

The V call is TRBV6-6, the J call TRBJ2-7; D gene unclear. Trimming cost V 2 bases and J 0 bases, with 11 bases left between them. Germline assignment: CDR1 MNHNY and CDR2 SVGAGI (reference sequence). The CDR3 loop spans 15 amino acids. CDR3 in amino acids: CASSYPPSHSYEQYF. DNA for the CDR3: TGTGCCAGCAGTTACCCACCCAGCCACTCCTACGAGCAGTACTTC.

This clone occurred a few times. The gene calls are TRBV28 and TRBJ2-7, with 10 bases aligning to TRBD1. The ends lost 5 bases at V and 4 bases at J; junction bases unmatched: 11. CDR3 length: 16 amino acids. CDR1 is MDHEN, CDR2 SYDVKM, per germline. For the CDR3, the DNA is TGTGCCAGCAGTCCCTTTCGGACAGGGGGAGGGTACGAGCAGTACTTC. Translation: CASSPFRTGGGYEQYF.

The chain is built from TRBV2 and TRBJ2-7, with D unclear. This CDR3 is 11 amino acids long. With 7 bases removed from V and 3 bases from J, the gap between germline ends came to 7 bases. Germline CDR1 is SNHLY and CDR2 is FYNNEI. The CDR3 region has the DNA TGTGCCAGCAACTACGGCTACGAGCAGTACTTC. It yields the protein CASNYGYEQYF. Together with reference TRBV2 and TRBJ2-7, the CDR3 gives the full variable domain: EPEVTQTPSHQVTQMGQEVILRCVPISNHLYFYWYRQILGQKVEFLVSFYNNEISEKSEIFDDQFSVERPDGSNFTLKIRSTKLEDSAMYFCASNYGYEQYFGPGTRLTVT.

The chain has TRBV10-3 and TRBJ2-1, with 10 bases matching TRBD2. The CDR3 spans 15 residues. The germline CDR1 and CDR2 sequences are ENHRY and SYGVKD. J lost 5 bases, V lost 6 bases, and 7 bases had no gene match. The CDR3, as DNA: TGTGCCATCAGGGAACTAGCGGGAATTCACAATGAGCAGTTCTTC. Translating it yields CAIRELAGIHNEQFF.

The chain combines TRBV28 with TRBJ1-4; the D gene is possibly TRBD1 (5 bases). The CDR3 consists of 15 residues. Trimming shortened V by 4 bases and J by 1 base, and 10 bases separated the two germline ends. Germline loops: CDR1 MDHEN, CDR2 SYDVKM. CDR3 nucleotide sequence: TGTGCCAGCAGTTCCAGGGTTTTAACTAATGAAAAACTGTTTTTT. Its translation: CASSSRVLTNEKLFF.

Only one count was recorded for this clone. The gene calls are TRBV4-1 and TRBJ2-5; D call uncertain. Looked up from germline, CDR1 is MGHRA and CDR2 is YSYEKL. Trimming pared 2 bases from V and 2 bases from J, leaving 0 bases between. The length of the CDR3 is 11 residues. The CDR3 spells CASSQQETQYF. Here the CDR3 DNA reads TGCGCCAGCAGCCAACAAGAGACCCAGTACTTC.

This clone was counted only a few times. The chain links TRBV2 to TRBJ1-1, with D maybe TRBD1 (6 bases). CDR3 length: 11 amino acids. The germline V gene has CDR1 SNHLY and CDR2 FYNNEI. The germline V and J ends were trimmed by 2 bases and 10 bases, with 8 bases remaining between them. The CDR3 nucleotides are TGTGCCAGCAGTGAAACCAGGGGAGCTTTCTTT. It specifies CASSETRGAFF.

The chain employs TRBV7-9 and TRBJ2-5; possibly TRBD2 for D (7 bases). The CDR3 runs to 14 residues. From germline, CDR1 is SEHNR and CDR2 FQNEAQ (reference sequence). Trimming pared 3 bases from V and 5 bases from J, leaving 13 bases between. The CDR3 is CASSFTGGRETQYF. CDR3 in DNA: TGTGCCAGCAGCTTTACGGGGGGCAGGGAGACCCAGTACTTC. Together with reference TRBV7-9 and TRBJ2-5, the CDR3 gives the full variable domain: DTGVSQNPRHKITKRGQNVTFRCDPISEHNRLYWYRQTLGQGPEFLTYFQNEAQLEKSRLLSDRFSAERPKGSFSTLEIQRTEQGDSAMYLCASSFTGGRETQYFGPGTRLLVL.

The genes are TRBV7-9 and TRBJ1-1; 8 bases match TRBD1. Looked up from germline, CDR1 is SEHNR and CDR2 is FQNEAQ (reference sequence). This CDR3 contains 15 residues. V was clipped by 5 bases and J by 1 base; unmatched bases: 6. Written as DNA, the CDR3 is TGTGCCAGCAGCACCAGGGACAGGCAGAACACTGAAGCTTTCTTT. Translating gives CASSTRDRQNTEAFF.

The chain carries TRBV7-9 and TRBJ2-1; maybe TRBD2 (6 bases). Per the germline V gene, CDR1 is SEHNR and CDR2 is FQNEAQ (reference sequence). Trimming stripped 0 bases from V and 8 bases from J, with 11 bases between. CDR3 length: 14 residues. This CDR3 reads CASSLARRDYEQFF. In DNA form, the CDR3 reads TGTGCCAGCAGCTTAGCGCGCAGGGACTATGAGCAGTTCTTC.

V and J are TRBV30 and TRBJ2-7; D call uncertain. Germline-derived CDR1 and CDR2 are GTSNPN and SVGIG (reference sequence). The CDR3 covers 10 residues. Trimming pared 1 base from V and 9 bases from J, leaving 7 bases between. The DNA of the CDR3 is TGTGCCTGGAGTGAGAAGAGGCAGTACTTC. Amino acid sequence: CAWSEKRQYF. Together with reference TRBV30 and TRBJ2-7, the CDR3 gives the full variable domain: SQTIHQWPATLVQPVGSPLSLECTVEGTSNPNLYWYRQAAGRGLQLLFYSVGIGQISSEVPQNLSASRPQDRQFILSSKKLLLSDSGFYLCAWSEKRQYFGPGTRLTVT.

The rearrangement joins TRBV7-2 to TRBJ1-6; D gene unclear. This CDR3 contains 15 residues. Germline V gene lookup returns CDR1 SGHTA and CDR2 FQGNSA. Trimming stripped 5 bases from V and 7 bases from J, with 15 bases between. CDR3 nucleotide sequence: TGTGCCAGCAGCCCGCAAGTTTCCCTGAATTCACCCCTCCACTTT. Translation: CASSPQVSLNSPLHF. The complete variable domain, with remaining parts taken from reference TRBV7-2 and TRBJ1-6, reads GAGVSQSPSNKVTEKGKDVELRCDPISGHTALYWYRQSLGQGLEFLIYFQGNSAPDKSGLPSDRFSAERTGGSVSTLTIQRTQQEDSAVYLCASSPQVSLNSPLHFGNGTRLTVT.

The chain carries TRBV10-1 and TRBJ2-2, with TRBD1 identical over 7 bases. The CDR3 has 13 residues. CDR1 and CDR2 (germline): WNHNN, SYGVQD (reference sequence). V trimming: 0 bases; J trimming: 8 bases; junction bases outside the gene matches: 0. The CDR3 is CASSESDRGELFF. The CDR3 DNA follows: TGCGCCAGCAGTGAGTCGGACAGGGGGGAGCTGTTTTTT.

The chain couples TRBV28 to TRBJ2-7; TRBD1 matches 8 bases. Germline CDR1 reads MDHEN; CDR2 reads SYDVKM. The V gene end was trimmed by 7 bases and the J gene end by 6 bases; junction bases not matched to a gene: 8. This CDR3 contains 13 residues. CDR3 coding DNA: TGTGCCAGCACGATAGACAGGGGAGGCGAGCAGTACTTC. Its protein product is CASTIDRGGEQYF.

This clone was found once. The rearrangement uses TRBV15 and TRBJ2-7; 9 bases fit TRBD2. This CDR3 contains 13 residues. J lost 3 bases, V lost 8 bases, and 5 bases had no gene match. Germline CDR1 LNHNV, CDR2 YYDKDF (reference sequence). The CDR3 region is CATQRREGYEQYF. The CDR3 coding sequence is TGTGCCACCCAGCGGCGGGAGGGCTACGAGCAGTACTTC.

V gene TRBV9 combines with J gene TRBJ2-7; a weak D match, TRBD2 (6 bases). The CDR3 length is 14 residues. Germline-derived CDR1 and CDR2 are SGDLS and YYNGEE. Deletions cut 6 bases from V and 2 bases from J, with 15 bases between. This CDR3 reads CASIQRDSPYEQYF. CDR3 nucleotide sequence: TGTGCCAGCATACAAAGGGACTCTCCCTACGAGCAGTACTTC.

The chain combines TRBV28 with TRBJ2-7, with 10 nucleotides matching TRBD1. The CDR3 spans 16 residues. The germline V gene encodes CDR1 MDHEN and CDR2 SYDVKM. Germline trimming cut 3 bases from V and 6 bases from J; bases unmatched to any gene: 11. CDR3 loop: CASSFDFGTGVSEQYF. DNA for the CDR3: TGTGCCAGCAGTTTCGATTTCGGGACAGGGGTATCCGAGCAGTACTTC.

This clone was detected a few times. Other DNA sequences from this sample encode an identical CDR3 as well. This chain joins TRBV30 and TRBJ2-3; weak D call: TRBD2 (6 bases). Germline lookup yields CDR1 GTSNPN and CDR2 SVGIG (reference sequence). The CDR3 contains 12 residues. The V gene lost 3 bases and the J gene lost 6 bases, with 10 bases spanning the gap. The CDR3 DNA sequence: TGTGCCTGGAGGGCGGGAAGGGATACGCAGTATTTT. Its translation: CAWRAGRDTQYF.

This clone has a handful of counts. The chain combines TRBV27 with TRBJ1-2; D perhaps matches TRBD1 (5 bases). Trimming removed 0 bases at V and 8 bases at J, with 16 bases between. This CDR3 has 15 amino acids. CDR1 and CDR2 from the germline V gene are MNHEY and SMNVEV (reference sequence). This chain's CDR3 is CASSLSYGNRLGYTF. CDR3 DNA: TGTGCCAGCAGTTTATCGTACGGGAACAGGCTGGGCTACACCTTC.

This chain's CDR3 is CASSQDRGVLRTYEQYF. The CDR3 region has the DNA TGCGCCAGCAGCCAAGATCGTGGGGTATTAAGAACCTACGAGCAGTACTTC. J is TRBJ2-7 and V is TRBV4-1; D call uncertain. Looked up from germline, CDR1 is MGHRA and CDR2 is YSYEKL. The CDR3 contains 17 residues. Trimming removed 0 bases from V and 2 bases from J, with 17 bases in between.